One sample yielded the 9 T cell receptor beta chains listed below, sequenced in a study of CD8+ T cells in alopecia areata. Investigators isolated RNA and reverse transcribed it into cDNA to act as the sequencing template. Some clones are missing from TCRdb's copy, which holds only in-frame ones; the method was immunoSEQ multiplex PCR. The sample consists of fewer than 250,000 clones, around three fifths of them appearing once. Material: CD4+ T cells sorted from blood, obtained at week 0. The receptors were gathered from a human donor with alopecia areata.

A word on this clone: This sample includes further DNA sequences coding for the same CDR3. The chain carries TRBV30 and TRBJ2-3, with D perhaps assigned TRBD1 or TRBD2 (6 bases each). Germline loops: CDR1 GTSNPN, CDR2 SVGIG (reference sequence). The CDR3 spans 13 residues. Trimming cost V 2 bases and J 1 base, with 7 bases left between them. CDR3 region: CAWSRGGTDTQYF. The CDR3 DNA is TGTGCCTGGAGTAGGGGGGGCACAGATACGCAGTATTTT. Filled out from reference TRBV30 and TRBJ2-3, the complete variable domain reads SQTIHQWPATLVQPVGSPLSLECTVEGTSNPNLYWYRQAAGRGLQLLFYSVGIGQISSEVPQNLSASRPQDRQFILSSKKLLLSDSGFYLCAWSRGGTDTQYFGPGTRLTVL.

The V gene is TRBV10-2, the J gene TRBJ1-2; D may be TRBD1 (6 bases). The CDR3 contains 14 residues. Per the germline V gene, CDR1 is WSHSY and CDR2 is SAAADI. V lost 2 bases to trimming and J lost 4 bases, with 11 bases between them. CDR3 DNA sequence: TGCGCCAGCAGTGAGGGCAGGGGAGGCTATGGCTACACCTTC. Translating it yields CASSEGRGGYGYTF.

This chain joins TRBV7-3 and TRBJ2-3; no definite D call. CDR3 size: 14 residues. Germline V gives CDR1 SGHTA, CDR2 FQGTGA. V lost 0 bases and J 2 bases, leaving 6 bases between the germline ends. This chain's CDR3 is CASSLTGITDTQYF. The CDR3 DNA sequence: TGTGCCAGCAGCTTAACTGGCATCACAGATACGCAGTATTTT.

This chain links TRBV6-5 with TRBJ2-1; tentatively, D is TRBD1 (6 bases). The ends were cut back, 2 bases at V and 11 bases at J, with 19 bases in the middle. Germline V gives CDR1 MNHEY, CDR2 SVGAGI. CDR3 length: 15 amino acids. CDR3 in DNA: TGTGCCAGCAGTTACGCCCTGGGGGCAGGGGAGAAGCAGTTCTTC. This sequence encodes CASSYALGAGEKQFF.

This clone was detected many times. The V and J genes are TRBV4-1 and TRBJ2-7; 9 nucleotides match TRBD2. Unmatched junction bases numbered 14, after V lost 3 bases and J lost 2 bases. CDR3 length: 18 amino acids. Per the germline V gene, CDR1 is MGHRA and CDR2 is YSYEKL. The CDR3 region is CASSQTQPSGTVTYEQYF. The CDR3 DNA sequence: TGCGCCAGCAGCCAGACCCAGCCTAGCGGGACGGTTACCTACGAGCAGTACTTC.

V and J are TRBV30 and TRBJ2-6, with D unresolved. CDR1 GTSNPN and CDR2 SVGIG come from the germline V gene (reference sequence). This CDR3 has 15 residues. Trimming cost V 4 bases and J 4 bases, with 14 bases left between them. CDR3 DNA sequence: TGTGCCTGGAATGCTGGTGCCTCCGGGGCCAACGTCCTGACTTTC. Translated, it gives CAWNAGASGANVLTF.

V gene TRBV18 combines with J gene TRBJ1-2; D not resolved. The V end was cut by 3 bases, the J end by 4 bases, with 12 bases between. Germline V gene sequence: CDR1 KGHSH, CDR2 LQKENI. The CDR3 is 14 residues long. CDR3 sequence reads: CASSPEGLTYGYTF. The DNA of the CDR3 is TGTGCCAGCTCACCGGAAGGCTTGACCTATGGCTACACCTTC.

This chain uses TRBV15 with TRBJ2-1; the D gene is possibly TRBD2 (5 bases). Trimming left V 0 bases short and J 0 bases short, with 15 bases between. Germline values: CDR1 LNHNV, CDR2 YYDKDF (reference sequence). The CDR3 contains 18 residues. The CDR3 region is CATSREGWTQSSYNEQFF. The DNA for the CDR3 is TGTGCCACCAGCAGAGAGGGGTGGACTCAGAGCTCCTACAATGAGCAGTTCTTC.

The V gene is TRBV5-1, the J gene TRBJ1-2; no firm D call. The germline V and J ends were trimmed by 7 bases and 1 base, with 11 bases remaining between them. Germline CDR1 and CDR2: SGHRS and YFSETQ. The CDR3 runs 13 residues. The CDR3 is CASSDGNNYGYTF. The CDR3 region has the DNA TGCGCCAGCTCCGATGGGAATAACTATGGCTACACCTTC.